These T cell receptor beta chains were read from a single sample in a study of graft-versus-host responses after intestinal transplantation. Method: immunoSEQ multiplex PCR; TCRdb's copy keeps in-frame clones and lacks some. This sample has 13,000 to 15,000 clones, with approximately 30% found just once. Material: alloreactive CD4+ T cells from a mixed lymphocyte reaction culture, obtained before intestinal transplant. The source is a human patient who received an intestinal transplant. The CDR3 runs from the conserved cysteine through the conserved F or W. A D gene is named only where the DNA matches it firmly. Size values are once, few and many counts, or a class for expanded clones, and some rows have none.

D gene | J gene | clone size | V gene | CDR3 DNA | CDR3 protein
- | TRBJ1-1 | few | TRBV5-1 | TGCGCCAGCTACAACCAGGTCGGGGTGAACACTGAAGCTTTCTTT | CASYNQVGVNTEAFF
- | TRBJ2-1 | - | TRBV7-3 | TGTGCCAGCAGCTTAGGAGATGAGCAGTTCTTC | CASSLGDEQFF
- | TRBJ1-2 | - | TRBV5-4 | TGTGCCAGCAGCTTGGTGTCAGTGGCCCATGGCTACACCTTC | CASSLVSVAHGYTF
- | TRBJ1-2 | - | TRBV7-8 | TGTGCCAGCAGCTCGGGACATAACAGCTATGGCTACACCTTC | CASSSGHNSYGYTF
TRBD1 | TRBJ2-7 | - | TRBV5-1 | TGCGCCAGCAGCTTATCAGGGGGATTGTACGAGCAGTACTTC | CASSLSGGLYEQYF
- | TRBJ2-1 | few | TRBV5-1 | TGCGCCAGCGGAACGGGCAGGGGTTACAATGAGCAGTTCTTC | CASGTGRGYNEQFF
- | TRBJ1-2 | - | TRBV7-4 | TGTGCCAGCAACCCACAGGGTTACTATGGCTACACCTTC | CASNPQGYYGYTF
TRBD1 | TRBJ2-7 | - | TRBV10-3 | TGTGCCACCCGAAGTGGAACAGGGGGTCAACTCTACGAGCAGTACTTC | CATRSGTGGQLYEQYF
TRBD2 | TRBJ2-7 | - | TRBV6-6 | TGTGCCAGCATCGAAAACGGGGCGGGGGGCTACGAGCAGTACTTC | CASIENGAGGYEQYF
- | TRBJ2-7 | few | TRBV14 | TGTGCCAGCAGCCAAGGACTACCCTACGAGCAGTACTTC | CASSQGLPYEQYF
TRBD2 | TRBJ2-5 | few | TRBV5-1 | TGTGCCAGCAGCTCGGGGGGTCAGTGGGAGACCCAGTACTTC | CASSSGGQWETQYF
- | TRBJ1-1 | medium-sized | TRBV29-1 | TGCAGCGTCCTGTCAGTGCCGAACACTGAAGCTTTCTTT | CSVLSVPNTEAFF
TRBD1 | TRBJ2-3 | - | TRBV11-3 | TGTGCCAGCAGCTTGGGGGACAGGGGTACAGATACGCAGTATTTT | CASSLGDRGTDTQYF
TRBD1 | TRBJ2-2 | medium-sized | TRBV29-1 | TGCAGCGTTGGTGCAGGGGGCCTCGCCGGGGAGCTGTTTTTT | CSVGAGGLAGELFF
TRBD2 | TRBJ2-1 | - | TRBV18 | TGTGCCAGCTCACCCGAGACCTCACTAGCGGGAGGTGGGAATGAGCAGTTCTTC | CASSPETSLAGGGNEQFF
TRBD1 | TRBJ1-4 | - | TRBV10-2 | TGCGCCAGCCACAGGGGAATTAATGAAAAACTGTTTTTT | CASHRGINEKLFF
TRBD2 | TRBJ2-1 | few | TRBV7-9 | TGTGCCAGCAGCTTAGCCCCAGCGGGGTATCTTGACAATGAGCAGTTCTTC | CASSLAPAGYLDNEQFF
- | TRBJ2-1 | - | TRBV2 | TGTGCCAGCAGTGAAGGGCCTTGGGGGGAGCAGTTCTTC | CASSEGPWGEQFF
- | TRBJ2-6 | - | TRBV19 | TGTGCCAGTAGGGATAGGGGACGGGGCAGGGGATCCGGTGGGGCCAACGTCCTGACTTTC | CASRDRGRGRGSGGANVLTF
- | TRBJ1-1 | - | TRBV5-1 | TGCGCCAGCAGCTTGGTGGTAAACACTGAAGCTTTCTTT | CASSLVVNTEAFF
- | TRBJ2-3 | few | TRBV20-1 | TGCAGTGCTAGTCGGGGAGATACGCAGTATTTT | CSASRGDTQYF
- | TRBJ2-7 | medium-sized | TRBV27 | TGTGCCAGCAGGGATGGCAGCGACTACGAGCAGTACTTC | CASRDGSDYEQYF
TRBD2 | TRBJ2-1 | few | TRBV27 | TGTGCCAGCAGTTTATGGGCTAGCGGGGTTTACAATGAGCAGTTCTTC | CASSLWASGVYNEQFF
- | TRBJ2-7 | - | TRBV5-3 | TGTGCCAGCAACCCACGGTGGTGCCCCTACGAGCAGTACTTC | CASNPRWCPYEQYF
- | TRBJ1-2 | few | TRBV7-9 | TGTGCCAGCAGCTTAGACTTCAAAGGTGGCTACACCTTC | CASSLDFKGGYTF
- | TRBJ2-1 | few | TRBV5-1 | TGCGCCAGCAGCGATATACGGCGGTTCTACTACAATGAGCAGTTCTTC | CASSDIRRFYYNEQFF
TRBD1 | TRBJ2-1 | - | TRBV10-2 | TGCGCCAGCAGTGCCTGGAGGACAGGGACTTTCTCCTACAATGAGCAGTTCTTC | CASSAWRTGTFSYNEQFF
- | TRBJ1-1 | few | TRBV5-4 | TGTGCCAGCAGCTTGGTGGGTGTCCAGACGAGTACTTTCTTT | CASSLVGVQTSTFF
TRBD1 | TRBJ2-5 | - | TRBV6-5 | TGTGCCAGCAGCGACAGGGGAGGAGAGACCCAGTACTTC | CASSDRGGETQYF
- | TRBJ1-5 | few | TRBV6-5 | TGTGCCAGCAGTTACTCCGCCGTTTATAGCAATCAGCCCCAGCATTTT | CASSYSAVYSNQPQHF
- | TRBJ2-7 | - | TRBV28 | TGTGCCAGCAGGATATCTAACTACGAGCAGTACTTC | CASRISNYEQYF
- | TRBJ1-5 | - | TRBV4-1 | TGCGCCAGCAGCCAAGGCCCCCAGGGGTCGGGCAATCAGCCCCAGCATTTT | CASSQGPQGSGNQPQHF
- | TRBJ1-2 | - | TRBV29-1 | TGCAGCGGTGGGACGGCGCTCCCTGGCTACACCTTC | CSGGTALPGYTF
TRBD1 | TRBJ1-5 | medium-sized | TRBV30 | TGTGCCTGGAGTGGGACAGGGAATCAGCCCCAGCATTTT | CAWSGTGNQPQHF
- | TRBJ2-5 | few | TRBV18 | TGTGCCAGCTCACCCGGGTCACAAGAGACCCAGTACTTC | CASSPGSQETQYF
- | TRBJ1-3 | - | TRBV7-2 | TGTGCCAGCAGCACTTGGCCGGGGAACACCATATATTTT | CASSTWPGNTIYF
- | TRBJ1-4 | few | TRBV6-1 | TGTGCCAGCAGTGACTCGGGATCCCCTAATGAAAAACTGTTTTTT | CASSDSGSPNEKLFF
TRBD1 | TRBJ1-1 | - | TRBV5-4 | TGTGCCAGCAGCTCTGCCAAGGACAGGGCAATGAACACTGAAGCTTTCTTT | CASSSAKDRAMNTEAFF
- | TRBJ2-3 | - | TRBV6-1 | TGTGCCAGCAACCAGGGGTGGCGGGGCACAGATACGCAGTATTTT | CASNQGWRGTDTQYF
- | TRBJ2-7 | medium-sized | TRBV28 | TGTGCCAGCAGTTTGAGCCCATACGAGCAGTACTTC | CASSLSPYEQYF
- | TRBJ2-5 | - | TRBV18 | TGTGCCAGCTCACCCGGGACGGGAGAGACCCAGTACTTC | CASSPGTGETQYF
- | TRBJ1-5 | - | TRBV29-1 | TGCAGCGTTGAAGAGGGGGATCAGCCCCAGCATTTT | CSVEEGDQPQHF
- | TRBJ2-7 | - | TRBV6-1 | TGTGCCAGCAGTCCCGGGCGCTACGAGCAGTACTTC | CASSPGRYEQYF
- | TRBJ1-5 | - | TRBV28 | TGTGCCAGCAGTTCTTGGGAGCCCCAGCATTTT | CASSSWEPQHF
- | TRBJ1-5 | - | TRBV7-9 | TGTGCCAGCAGCTTAGATGAGGGGTTGAGCAATCAGCCCCAGCATTTT | CASSLDEGLSNQPQHF
TRBD1 | TRBJ2-2 | - | TRBV19 | TGTGCCAGTAGTCCTCCGGGACAGGGAGTCACCGGGGAGCTGTTTTTT | CASSPPGQGVTGELFF
TRBD1 | TRBJ2-5 | - | TRBV9 | TGTGCCAGCAGCCTTAGAGGTAAACAGGGGGAGCCTCAAGAGACCCAGTACTTC | CASSLRGKQGEPQETQYF
TRBD2 | TRBJ2-1 | - | TRBV11-2 | TGTGCCAGCAGAACAGCGGGGATCCCCCTTCAGTTCTTC | CASRTAGIPLQFF
TRBD2 | TRBJ2-1 | - | TRBV27 | TGTGCCAGAAATCTAGCGGGAGTGGGCAATGAGCAGTTCTTC | CARNLAGVGNEQFF
- | TRBJ1-1 | - | TRBV7-7 | TGTGCCAGCAGCCTAACAATGAACACTGAAGCTTTCTTT | CASSLTMNTEAFF
- | TRBJ1-4 | - | TRBV5-5 | TGTGCCAGCAGCCAGGGACAAGATAATGAAAAACTGTTTTTT | CASSQGQDNEKLFF
- | TRBJ2-1 | medium-sized | TRBV5-1 | TGCGCCAGCAGCGTCCCTAGCTCGGAGCAGTTCTTC | CASSVPSSEQFF
- | TRBJ1-5 | medium-sized | TRBV2 | TGTGCCAGCAGTGGGGACGGCTATAGCAATCAGCCCCAGCATTTT | CASSGDGYSNQPQHF